This is a list of T cell receptor beta chains from one sample in a study of early T cells in non-severe SARS-CoV-2 infection. MiXCR was run by TCRdb on the 5' RACE reads, yielding one entry per CDR3 protein. The top ten clones hold roughly 3% of a sample with around 84,000 distinct CDR3 sequences, 9% to 13% of them seen once. Source material: whole blood. These TCRs come from an adult who was a healthcare worker with PCR-confirmed SARS-CoV-2 infection or an uninfected control (not recorded which). The CDR3 runs from the conserved cysteine through the conserved F or W. Each record gives: D gene, clone size, V gene, J gene, CDR3 protein, CDR3 DNA. The D gene is left open where the match is weak. The listing skips clone size in some rows; elsewhere it reads once, few, many or a size class.

TRBD2	few	TRBV7-2	TRBJ2-1	CASSPGGTAYNEQFF	TGTGCCAGCAGCCCCGGGGGGACGGCTTACAATGAGCAGTTCTTC
.	.	TRBV28	TRBJ1-1	CASSTPQRKAFF	TGTGCCAGCAGTACCCCGCAACGAAAAGCTTTCTTT
.	.	TRBV15	TRBJ1-5	CATSSPEAEPQHF	TGTGCCACCAGCAGTCCCGAAGCGGAGCCCCAGCATTTT
.	few	TRBV29-1	TRBJ1-1	CSVTTGMNTEAFF	TGCAGCGTTACGACAGGAATGAACACTGAAGCTTTCTTT
.	many	TRBV6-1	TRBJ1-4	CASSEEYQGRKLFF	TGTGCCAGCAGTGAAGAATATCAGGGGCGAAAACTGTTTTTT
TRBD2	.	TRBV5-4	TRBJ2-1	CASSPGGAGLNEQFF	TGTGCCAGCAGCCCGGGGGGGGCAGGCCTAAATGAGCAGTTCTTC
.	many	TRBV2	TRBJ1-1	CASSGVGDTEAFF	TGTGCCAGCAGTGGAGTGGGGGACACTGAAGCTTTCTTT
TRBD2	.	TRBV15	TRBJ2-3	CATSRDRTSETFTDTQYF	TGTGCCACCAGCAGAGATCGGACTAGCGAGACTTTCACAGATACGCAGTATTTT
TRBD1	many	TRBV6-6	TRBJ1-3	CASSYSGQENTIYF	TGTGCCAGCAGTTACTCCGGACAGGAAAACACCATATATTTT
.	many	TRBV7-9	TRBJ2-5	CASSLAGIETQYF	TGTGCCAGCAGCTTAGCGGGGATAGAGACCCAGTACTTC
.	.	TRBV27	TRBJ1-6	CASSSILRFLTGPNSPLHF	TGTGCCAGCAGTTCTATATTAAGATTCCTGACAGGACCCAATTCACCCCTCCACTTT
TRBD1	.	TRBV5-1	TRBJ2-1	CASRSGLTGGSNEQFF	TGCGCCAGCAGATCTGGATTGACAGGGGGGTCGAATGAGCAGTTCTTC
.	.	TRBV6-6	TRBJ2-2	CASSYSVLRGTGELFF	TGTGCCAGCAGTTACTCGGTTTTGCGGGGCACCGGGGAGCTGTTTTTT
TRBD1	few	TRBV2	TRBJ2-1	CASRRQGAAYNEQFF	TGTGCCAGCAGGCGACAGGGGGCGGCCTACAATGAGCAGTTCTTC
TRBD1	.	TRBV28	TRBJ1-1	CASSLSGGAEAFF	TGTGCCAGCAGTTTATCAGGGGGCGCTGAAGCTTTCTTT
.	many	TRBV7-3	TRBJ2-1	CASSLNPPGPLERNEQFF	TGTGCCAGCAGCTTAAACCCCCCCGGACCGCTTGAGCGCAATGAGCAGTTCTTC
.	many	TRBV3-1	TRBJ1-1	CASSPLPRTVNTEAFF	TGTGCCAGCAGCCCCCTCCCGAGGACAGTGAACACTGAAGCTTTCTTT
TRBD2	few	TRBV3-1	TRBJ2-3	CASSLGLALNTDTQYF	TGTGCCAGCAGCCTTGGACTAGCCTTAAACACAGATACGCAGTATTTT
.	few	TRBV28	TRBJ2-5	CASSHRQIQETQYF	TGTGCCAGCAGCCACCGACAGATCCAAGAGACCCAGTACTTC
.	many	TRBV29-1	TRBJ1-3	CSAAQRNTIYF	TGCAGCGCTGCCCAGCGAAACACCATATATTTT
.	.	TRBV4-1	TRBJ1-1	CASSQGMNTEAFF	TGCGCCAGCAGCCAAGGGATGAACACTGAAGCTTTCTTT
.	many	TRBV4-2	TRBJ1-1	CASSQEGGARYTEAFF	TGTGCCAGCAGCCAAGAGGGAGGGGCGCGGTACACTGAAGCTTTCTTT
TRBD1	many	TRBV5-1	TRBJ2-1	CASSLTGDHYNEQFF	TGCGCCAGCAGCTTGACAGGGGACCACTACAATGAGCAGTTCTTC
.	many	TRBV4-2	TRBJ1-2	CASSQQGLIHGYTF	TGTGCCAGCAGCCAGCAGGGCCTTATCCATGGCTACACCTTC
.	.	TRBV12-3/TRBV12-4	TRBJ2-1	CASTTLGGGGPDEQFF	TGTGCCAGCACAACCCTAGGGGGAGGAGGTCCCGATGAGCAGTTCTTC
.	many	TRBV20-1	TRBJ1-3	CSARLTGNTIYF	TGCAGTGCGAGGCTAACTGGAAACACCATATATTTT
.	.	TRBV30	TRBJ1-1	CAWSPGGGTEAFF	TGTGCCTGGAGTCCTGGAGGGGGAACTGAAGCTTTCTTT
.	few	TRBV18	TRBJ2-7	CASSSGEAYEQYF	TGTGCCAGCTCCTCAGGGGAGGCCTACGAGCAGTACTTC
.	many	TRBV3-1	TRBJ2-7	CASSHNRPYEQYF	TGTGCCAGCAGCCACAACAGACCCTACGAGCAGTACTTC
TRBD2	many	TRBV20-1	TRBJ2-3	CSARDLGLVADTQYF	TGCAGTGCTAGAGATCTCGGACTAGTGGCAGATACGCAGTATTTT
.	many	TRBV29-1	TRBJ1-1	CSVPALNTEAFF	TGCAGCGTTCCCGCCCTGAACACTGAAGCTTTCTTT
.	many	TRBV20-1	TRBJ1-3	CSARPGPGNTIYF	TGCAGTGCTAGACCGGGACCAGGAAACACCATATATTTT
.	.	TRBV7-9	TRBJ1-1	CASWKSGNFGTEAFF	TGTGCCAGCTGGAAGAGCGGAAATTTTGGCACTGAAGCTTTCTTT
.	.	TRBV28	TRBJ1-1	CASSIGKEAFF	TGTGCCAGCAGTATCGGCAAGGAAGCTTTCTTT
.	.	TRBV12-3/TRBV12-4	TRBJ1-1	CASSLGGEGTEAFF	TGTGCCAGCAGTTTGGGAGGGGAAGGCACTGAAGCTTTCTTT
TRBD1	many	TRBV18	TRBJ2-2	CASSRGQELTGELFF	TGTGCCAGCTCCCGAGGACAGGAGCTCACCGGGGAGCTGTTTTTT
.	many	TRBV28	TRBJ2-2	CASQLGGTGELFF	TGTGCCAGTCAACTCGGGGGAACCGGGGAGCTGTTTTTT
.	many	TRBV2	TRBJ2-5	CASSIETQYF	TGTGCCAGCAGTATAGAGACCCAGTACTTC
.	many	TRBV7-3	TRBJ2-1	CASSLDRNYNEQFF	TGTGCCAGCAGCTTAGATAGGAACTACAATGAGCAGTTCTTC
.	.	TRBV5-5	TRBJ1-3	CASSLPKTDGNTIYF	TGTGCCAGCAGCCTCCCCAAAACAGATGGAAACACCATATATTTT
TRBD1	many	TRBV29-1	TRBJ1-1	CSAPGTGAWGTEAFF	TGCAGCGCTCCCGGGACAGGCGCCTGGGGCACTGAAGCTTTCTTT
.	many	TRBV7-9	TRBJ1-2	CASSGQNYGYTF	TGTGCCAGCAGTGGACAAAACTATGGCTACACCTTC
TRBD1	.	TRBV7-3	TRBJ2-2	CASSLKAGGETGELFF	TGTGCCAGCAGCTTAAAGGCAGGGGGCGAGACCGGGGAGCTGTTTTTT
.	.	TRBV20-1	TRBJ2-3	CSASVTEGGPQYF	TGCAGTGCTAGCGTGACCGAAGGGGGGCCGCAGTATTTT
.	many	TRBV11-1	TRBJ2-7	CASSWGVGGPSYEQYF	TGTGCCAGCAGCTGGGGAGTCGGGGGCCCGAGTTACGAGCAGTACTTC
TRBD1	many	TRBV5-5	TRBJ2-3	CASRTDRASTDTQYF	TGTGCCAGCAGAACGGACAGGGCTAGCACAGATACGCAGTATTTT
TRBD2	few	TRBV10-3	TRBJ2-7	CAIRTSPTYEQYF	TGTGCCATCAGGACTAGCCCGACCTACGAGCAGTACTTC
.	many	TRBV2	TRBJ2-1	CASRSDSSSYNEQFF	TGTGCCAGCAGGTCGGACTCGAGCTCCTACAATGAGCAGTTCTTC
.	many	TRBV9	TRBJ1-4	CASSVGAGYNEKLFF	TGTGCCAGCAGTGTCGGGGCGGGGTATAATGAAAAACTGTTTTTT
.	.	TRBV28	TRBJ2-3	CASSFTAGGTDTQYF	TGTGCCAGCAGTTTCACAGCCGGGGGCACAGATACGCAGTATTTT
TRBD1	few	TRBV20-1	TRBJ1-5	CSAAGQGGNQPQHF	TGCAGTGCGGCTGGACAGGGGGGAAATCAGCCCCAGCATTTT
.	.	TRBV20-1	TRBJ2-5	CSARDGGKETQYF	TGCAGTGCTAGAGATGGCGGGAAGGAGACCCAGTACTTC
TRBD2	few	TRBV30	TRBJ2-2	CAWSVQTSGGTGELFF	TGTGCCTGGAGTGTACAGACTAGCGGGGGTACCGGGGAGCTGTTTTTT
TRBD2	.	TRBV6-5	TRBJ2-7	CASSYSSGTPYEQYF	TGTGCCAGCAGTTATTCTAGCGGGACTCCCTACGAGCAGTACTTC
.	many	TRBV7-6	TRBJ2-2	CASSLNGGELFF	TGTGCCAGCAGCTTAAACGGCGGGGAGCTGTTTTTT
.	.	TRBV12-5	TRBJ2-7	CASGGGPLYEQYF	TGTGCTAGTGGTGGGGGACCTCTCTACGAGCAGTACTTC
.	few	TRBV6-6	TRBJ1-1	CASSYGGVVNTEAFF	TGTGCCAGCAGTTACGGCGGGGTGGTGAACACTGAAGCTTTCTTT
.	many	TRBV10-3	TRBJ1-3	CAISGDGVRSGNTIYF	TGTGCCATCAGTGGAGATGGGGTCCGCTCTGGAAACACCATATATTTT